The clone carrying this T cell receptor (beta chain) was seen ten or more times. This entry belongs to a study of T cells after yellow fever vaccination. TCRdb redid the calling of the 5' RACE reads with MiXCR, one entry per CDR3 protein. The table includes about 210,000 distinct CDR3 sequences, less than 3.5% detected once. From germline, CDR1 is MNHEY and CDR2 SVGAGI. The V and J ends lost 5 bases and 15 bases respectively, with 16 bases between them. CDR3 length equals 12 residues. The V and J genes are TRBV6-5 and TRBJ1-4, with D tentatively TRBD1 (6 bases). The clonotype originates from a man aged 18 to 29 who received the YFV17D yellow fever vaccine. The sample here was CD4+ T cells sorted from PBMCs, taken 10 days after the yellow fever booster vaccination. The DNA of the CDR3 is TGTGCCAGCAGTCCTAGCCCGGGACACTTGTTTTTT. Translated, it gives CASSPSPGHLFF.